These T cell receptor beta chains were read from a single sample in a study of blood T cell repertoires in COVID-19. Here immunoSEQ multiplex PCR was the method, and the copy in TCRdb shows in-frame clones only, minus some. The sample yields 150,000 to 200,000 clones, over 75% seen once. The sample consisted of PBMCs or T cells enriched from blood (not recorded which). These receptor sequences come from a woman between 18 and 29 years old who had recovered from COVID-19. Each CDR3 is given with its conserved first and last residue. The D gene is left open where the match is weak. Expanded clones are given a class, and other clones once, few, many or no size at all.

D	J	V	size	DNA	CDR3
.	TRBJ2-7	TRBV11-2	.	TGTGCCAGCAGCTTCTCAGTCGAGCAGTACTTC	CASSFSVEQYF
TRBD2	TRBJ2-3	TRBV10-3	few	TGTGCCATCAGCCCTCTCCTCAGGGGTAGCGGGAGGGCGGAGTCCACAGATACGCAGTATTTT	CAISPLLRGSGRAESTDTQYF
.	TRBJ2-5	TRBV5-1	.	TGCGCCAGCAGCCCTGGGGCTACGACGTACCAAGAGACCCAGTACTTC	CASSPGATTYQETQYF
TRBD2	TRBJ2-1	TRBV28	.	TGTGCCAGCCCCCCCCGGACTAGCGGGAGTAGTGAGCAGTTCTTC	CASPPRTSGSSEQFF
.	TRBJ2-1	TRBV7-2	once	TGTGCCAGCAGCTTACGTTCCCTGGCTAGCCTGCGATACAATGAGCAGTTCTTC	CASSLRSLASLRYNEQFF
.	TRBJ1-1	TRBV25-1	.	TGTGCCAGCAGTGAATCCGGGTCCTCTGAAGCTTTCTTT	CASSESGSSEAFF
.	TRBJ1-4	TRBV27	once	TGTGCCAGCAGTTTTTGGGCAGGGAATGAAAAACTGTTTTTT	CASSFWAGNEKLFF
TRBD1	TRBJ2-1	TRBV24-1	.	TGTGCCACCAGTACACCGGGACAGGACTACAATGAGCAGTTCTTC	CATSTPGQDYNEQFF
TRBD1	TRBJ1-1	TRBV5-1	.	TGCGCCAGCAGCTTGGAGGGACAGGGGATAATGGGCGAAGCTTTCTTT	CASSLEGQGIMGEAFF
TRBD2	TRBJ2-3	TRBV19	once	TGTGCCACCGTGGAAGGTGGGGGGGTGGATACGCAGTATTTT	CATVEGGGVDTQYF
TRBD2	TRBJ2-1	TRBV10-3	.	TGTGCCATCAGTGGGGGAGCGGGAGGTGACAATGAGCAGTTCTTC	CAISGGAGGDNEQFF
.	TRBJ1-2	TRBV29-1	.	TGCAGCGTTGTCTCAGGGGTCTATGGCTACACCTTC	CSVVSGVYGYTF
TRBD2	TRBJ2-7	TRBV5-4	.	TGTGCCAGCAGCACTCGTTCAGCGGGGGGAAGACCTTACGAGCAGTACTTC	CASSTRSAGGRPYEQYF
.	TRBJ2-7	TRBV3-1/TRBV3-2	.	TGTGCCAGCAGCTCCGAAGACAGACTTGGGCCCCACTTC	CASSSEDRLGPHF
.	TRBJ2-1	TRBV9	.	TGTGCCAGCAGCCAAACCGGGACAAATTCCTACAATGAGCAGTTCTTC	CASSQTGTNSYNEQFF
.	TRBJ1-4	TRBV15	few	TGTGCCACCAGCAGAGATCTTGGGCAGCCCGAAAAACTGTTTTTT	CATSRDLGQPEKLFF
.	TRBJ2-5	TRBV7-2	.	TGTGCCAGCAGCCCACTGACTAAACAAGAGACCCAGTACTTC	CASSPLTKQETQYF
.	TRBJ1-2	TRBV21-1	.	TGTGCCAGCAGCAAAGGGGAGGTGAAGGGCTATGGCTACACCTTC	CASSKGEVKGYGYTF
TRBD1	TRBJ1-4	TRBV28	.	TGTGCCAGCAGTAGCACAGGGGTGGGTACTAATGAAAAACTGTTTTTT	CASSSTGVGTNEKLFF
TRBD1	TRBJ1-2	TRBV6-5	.	TGTGCCAGCAGTTACGAGCAGGGGGCTAACTATGGCTACACCTTC	CASSYEQGANYGYTF
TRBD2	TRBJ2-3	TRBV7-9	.	TGTGCCAGCAGCCTCCGGGAGGGACTAGCGGGGGAGGATACGCAGTATTTT	CASSLREGLAGEDTQYF
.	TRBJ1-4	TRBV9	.	TGTGCCAGCAGCGTAGTAGGGGGGGCCGGTGAAAAACTGTTTTTT	CASSVVGGAGEKLFF
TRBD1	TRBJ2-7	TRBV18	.	TGTGCCAGCTCACCGACGACAGGGGGCTCCTACGAGCAGTACTTC	CASSPTTGGSYEQYF
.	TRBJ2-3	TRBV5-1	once	TGCGCCAGCAGCTACCGGAGCACAGATACGCAGTATTTT	CASSYRSTDTQYF
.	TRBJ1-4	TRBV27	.	TGTGCCAGCAGTTTCCGGCTAGATGAAAAACTGTTTTTT	CASSFRLDEKLFF
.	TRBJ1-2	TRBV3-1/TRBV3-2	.	TGTGCCAGCAGCCGAACCCCCCAGGCCCCCTATGGCTACACCTTC	CASSRTPQAPYGYTF